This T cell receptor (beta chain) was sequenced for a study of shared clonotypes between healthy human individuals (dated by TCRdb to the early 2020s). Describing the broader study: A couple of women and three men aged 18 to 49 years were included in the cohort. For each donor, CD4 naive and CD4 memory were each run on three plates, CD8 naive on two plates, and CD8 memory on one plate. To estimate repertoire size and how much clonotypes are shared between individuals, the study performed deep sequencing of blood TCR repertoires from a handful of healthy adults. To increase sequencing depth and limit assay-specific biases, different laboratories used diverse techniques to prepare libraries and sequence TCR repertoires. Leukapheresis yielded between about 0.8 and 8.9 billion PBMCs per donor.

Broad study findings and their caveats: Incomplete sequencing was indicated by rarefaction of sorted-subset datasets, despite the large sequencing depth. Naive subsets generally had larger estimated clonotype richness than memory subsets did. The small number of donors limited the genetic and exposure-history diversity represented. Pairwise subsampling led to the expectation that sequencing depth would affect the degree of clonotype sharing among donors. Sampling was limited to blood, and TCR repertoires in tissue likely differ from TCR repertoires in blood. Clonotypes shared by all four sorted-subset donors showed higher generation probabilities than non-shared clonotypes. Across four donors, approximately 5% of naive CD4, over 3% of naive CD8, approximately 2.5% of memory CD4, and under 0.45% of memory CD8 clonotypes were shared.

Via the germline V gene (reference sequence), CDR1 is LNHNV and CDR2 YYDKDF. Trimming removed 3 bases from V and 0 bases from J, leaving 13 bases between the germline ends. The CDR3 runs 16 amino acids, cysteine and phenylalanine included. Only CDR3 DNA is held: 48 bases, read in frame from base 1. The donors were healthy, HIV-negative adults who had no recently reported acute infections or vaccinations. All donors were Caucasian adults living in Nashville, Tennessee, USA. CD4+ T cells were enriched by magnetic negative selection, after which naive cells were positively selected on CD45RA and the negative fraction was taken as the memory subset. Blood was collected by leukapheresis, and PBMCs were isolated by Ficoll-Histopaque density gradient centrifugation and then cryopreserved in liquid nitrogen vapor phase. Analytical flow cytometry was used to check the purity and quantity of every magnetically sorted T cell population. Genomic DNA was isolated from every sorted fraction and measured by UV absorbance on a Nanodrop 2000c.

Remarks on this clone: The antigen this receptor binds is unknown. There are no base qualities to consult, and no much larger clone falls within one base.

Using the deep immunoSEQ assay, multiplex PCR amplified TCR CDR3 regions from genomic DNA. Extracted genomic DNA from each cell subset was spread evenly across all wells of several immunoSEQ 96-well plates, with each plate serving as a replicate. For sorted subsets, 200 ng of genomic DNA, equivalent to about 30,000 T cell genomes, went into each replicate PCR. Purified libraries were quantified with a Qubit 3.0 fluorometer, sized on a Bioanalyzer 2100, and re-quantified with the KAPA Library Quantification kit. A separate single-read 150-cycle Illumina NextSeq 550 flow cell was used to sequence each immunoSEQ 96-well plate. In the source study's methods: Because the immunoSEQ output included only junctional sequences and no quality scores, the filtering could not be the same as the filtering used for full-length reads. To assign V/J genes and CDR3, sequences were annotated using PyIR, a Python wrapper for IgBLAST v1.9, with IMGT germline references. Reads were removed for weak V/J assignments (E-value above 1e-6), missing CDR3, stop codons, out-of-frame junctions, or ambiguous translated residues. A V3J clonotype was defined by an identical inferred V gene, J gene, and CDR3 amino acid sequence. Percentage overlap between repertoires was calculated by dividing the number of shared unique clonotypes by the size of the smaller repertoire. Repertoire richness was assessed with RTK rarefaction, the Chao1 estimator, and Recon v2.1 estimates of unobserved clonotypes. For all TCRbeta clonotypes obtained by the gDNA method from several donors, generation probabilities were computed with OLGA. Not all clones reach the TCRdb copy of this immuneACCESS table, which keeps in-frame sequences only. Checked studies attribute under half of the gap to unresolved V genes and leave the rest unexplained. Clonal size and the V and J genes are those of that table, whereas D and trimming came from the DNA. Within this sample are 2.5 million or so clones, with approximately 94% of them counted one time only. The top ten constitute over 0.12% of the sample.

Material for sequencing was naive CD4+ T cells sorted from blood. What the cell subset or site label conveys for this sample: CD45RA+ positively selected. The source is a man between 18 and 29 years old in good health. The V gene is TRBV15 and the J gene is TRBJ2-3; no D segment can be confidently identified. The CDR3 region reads CATSRTVQSSTDTQYF. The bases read TGTGCCACCAGCAGGACCGTCCAATCTAGCACAGATACGCAGTATTTT.